This T cell receptor beta chain appears in the sequencing data of a study of molecular identifiers for immune sequencing clone quantification. Study results and limitations: Naive cells had under 1% of molecules in clones above 20 RNA copies, effectors over 99%. A single cell's spiked Jurkat TCR RNA was reportedly detectable among one million naive cells. Should identical TCR molecules share a barcode, the sizes of highly expanded clones could be underestimated.

This CDR3 has 16 amino acids. The trim removed 4 bases at V and 2 bases at J, leaving 5 bases unmatched. CDR1 and CDR2 from the germline V gene are PRHDT and FYEKMQ (reference sequence). The authors sorted naive CD8 T cells as CD8+CD4-CCR7+CD45RA+. This clonotype was recorded at least ten times. Its antigen remains unidentified. TCRdb reprocessed the PCR reads via MiXCR and lists one record per CDR3 protein. The sample contains over 600,000 distinct CDR3 sequences, 20% of which appear only once. The source is a human donor in good health. Some libraries in this study had Jurkat cell RNA spiked in. V usage is TRBV13 and J usage is TRBJ2-3, with 11 bases fitting TRBD2. Sequencing input: naive CD8+ T cells from blood, with Jurkat cell RNA spiked in. Specified subset: FACS-sorted CD8+CD4-CCR7+CD45RA+ naive T cells. This CDR3 is CASSSSGGTHTDTQYF. CDR3 sequence (DNA): TGTGCCAGCAGCTCTAGCGGGGGGACCCACACAGATACGCAGTATTTT.